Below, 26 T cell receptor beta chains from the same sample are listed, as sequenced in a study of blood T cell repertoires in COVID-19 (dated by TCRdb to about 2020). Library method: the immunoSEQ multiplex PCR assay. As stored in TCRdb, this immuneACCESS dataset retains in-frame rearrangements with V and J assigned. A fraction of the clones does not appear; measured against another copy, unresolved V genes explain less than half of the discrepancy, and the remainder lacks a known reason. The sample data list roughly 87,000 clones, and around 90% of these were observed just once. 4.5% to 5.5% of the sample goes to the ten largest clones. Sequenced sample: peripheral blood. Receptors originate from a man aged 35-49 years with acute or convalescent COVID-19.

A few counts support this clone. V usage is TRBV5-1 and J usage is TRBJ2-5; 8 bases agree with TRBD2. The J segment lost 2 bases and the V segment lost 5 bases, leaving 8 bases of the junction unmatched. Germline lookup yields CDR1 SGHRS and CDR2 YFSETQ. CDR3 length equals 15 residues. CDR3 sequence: CASSKPTGGQETQYF. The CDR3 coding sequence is TGCGCCAGCAGTAAGCCCACGGGGGGGCAAGAGACCCAGTACTTC. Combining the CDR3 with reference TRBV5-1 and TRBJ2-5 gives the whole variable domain KAGVTQTPRYLIKTRGQQVTLSCSPISGHRSVSWYQQTPGQGLQFLFEYFSETQRNKGNFPGRFSGRQFSNSRSEMNVSTLELGDSALYLCASSKPTGGQETQYFGPGTRLLVL.

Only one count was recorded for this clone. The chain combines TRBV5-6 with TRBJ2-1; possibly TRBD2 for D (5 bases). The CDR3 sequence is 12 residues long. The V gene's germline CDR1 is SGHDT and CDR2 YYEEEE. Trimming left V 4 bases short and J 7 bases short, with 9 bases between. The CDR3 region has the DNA TGTGCCAGCAGCAGAACTAGAAATGAGCAGTTCTTC. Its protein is CASSRTRNEQFF.

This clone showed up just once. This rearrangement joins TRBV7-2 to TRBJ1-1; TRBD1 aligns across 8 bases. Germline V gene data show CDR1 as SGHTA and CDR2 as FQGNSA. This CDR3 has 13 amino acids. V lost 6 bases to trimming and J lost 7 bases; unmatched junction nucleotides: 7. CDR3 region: CASSMTGVNEAFF. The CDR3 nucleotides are TGTGCCAGCAGTATGACAGGGGTTAATGAAGCTTTCTTT.

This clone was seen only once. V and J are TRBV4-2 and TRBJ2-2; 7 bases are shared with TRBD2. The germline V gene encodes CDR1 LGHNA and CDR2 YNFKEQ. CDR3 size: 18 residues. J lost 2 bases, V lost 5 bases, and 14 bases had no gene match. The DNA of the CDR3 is TGTGCCAGCAGCTTAAGAAAGGGTCTAGCGGCAAACACCGGGGAGCTGTTTTTT. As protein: CASSLRKGLAANTGELFF.

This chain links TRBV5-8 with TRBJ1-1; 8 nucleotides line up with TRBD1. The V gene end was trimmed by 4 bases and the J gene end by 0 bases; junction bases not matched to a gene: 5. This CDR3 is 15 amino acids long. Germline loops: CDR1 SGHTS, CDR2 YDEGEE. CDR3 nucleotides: TGTGCCAGCAGCCGCCCCAGGGGGCTGAACACTGAAGCTTTCTTT. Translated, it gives CASSRPRGLNTEAFF.

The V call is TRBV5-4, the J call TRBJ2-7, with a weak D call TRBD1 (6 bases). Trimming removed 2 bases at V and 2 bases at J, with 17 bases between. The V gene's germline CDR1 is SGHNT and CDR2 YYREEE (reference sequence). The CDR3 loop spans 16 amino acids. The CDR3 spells CASSFGKQGNPYEQYF. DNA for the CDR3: TGTGCCAGCAGCTTTGGGAAACAGGGTAATCCCTACGAGCAGTACTTC.

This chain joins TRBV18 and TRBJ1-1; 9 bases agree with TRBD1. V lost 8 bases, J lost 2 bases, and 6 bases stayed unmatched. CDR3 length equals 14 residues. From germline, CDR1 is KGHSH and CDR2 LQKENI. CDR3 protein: CASAQGADNTEAFF. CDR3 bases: TGTGCCAGCGCACAGGGGGCCGATAACACTGAAGCTTTCTTT.

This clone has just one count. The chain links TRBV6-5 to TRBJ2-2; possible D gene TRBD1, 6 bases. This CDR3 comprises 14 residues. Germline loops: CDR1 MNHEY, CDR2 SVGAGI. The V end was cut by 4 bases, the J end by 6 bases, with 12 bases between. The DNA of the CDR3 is TGTGCCAGCAGTTCGACAGGCGCTCCCGGGGAGCTGTTTTTT. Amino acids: CASSSTGAPGELFF.

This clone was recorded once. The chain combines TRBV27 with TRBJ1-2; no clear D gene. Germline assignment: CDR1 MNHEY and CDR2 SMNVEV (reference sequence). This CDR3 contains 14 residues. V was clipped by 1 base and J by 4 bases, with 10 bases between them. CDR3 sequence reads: CASSLFAAGYGYTF. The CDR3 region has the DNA TGTGCCAGCAGTTTATTCGCCGCCGGCTATGGCTACACCTTC.

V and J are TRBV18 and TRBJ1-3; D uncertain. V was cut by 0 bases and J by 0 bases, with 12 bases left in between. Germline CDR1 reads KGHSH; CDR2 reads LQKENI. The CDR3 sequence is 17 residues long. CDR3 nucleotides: TGTGCCAGCTCACCACCTGGCACGCCGTCCTCTGGAAACACCATATATTTT. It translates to CASSPPGTPSSGNTIYF.

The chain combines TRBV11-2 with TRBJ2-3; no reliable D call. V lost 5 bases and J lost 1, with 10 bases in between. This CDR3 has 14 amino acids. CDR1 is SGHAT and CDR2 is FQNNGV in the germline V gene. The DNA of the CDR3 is TGTGCCAGCAGCCTACGTGCCCGCACAGATACGCAGTATTTT. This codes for CASSLRARTDTQYF.

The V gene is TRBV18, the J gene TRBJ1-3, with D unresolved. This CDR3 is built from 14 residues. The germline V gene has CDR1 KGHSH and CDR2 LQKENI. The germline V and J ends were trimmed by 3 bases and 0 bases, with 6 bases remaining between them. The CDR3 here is CASSPGHSGNTIYF. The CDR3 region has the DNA TGTGCCAGCTCACCGGGCCACTCTGGAAACACCATATATTTT. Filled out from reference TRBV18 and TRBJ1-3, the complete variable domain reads NAGVMQNPRHLVRRRGQEARLRCSPMKGHSHVYWYRQLPEEGLKFMVYLQKENIIDESGMPKERFSAEFPKEGPSILRIQQVVRGDSAAYFCASSPGHSGNTIYFGEGSWLTVV.

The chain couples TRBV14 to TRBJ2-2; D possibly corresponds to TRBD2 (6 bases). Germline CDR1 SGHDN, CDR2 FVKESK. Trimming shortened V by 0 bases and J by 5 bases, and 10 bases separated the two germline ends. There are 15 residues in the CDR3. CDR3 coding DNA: TGTGCCAGCAGCCAAGACGCGGGATGGACCGGGGAGCTGTTTTTT. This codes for CASSQDAGWTGELFF.

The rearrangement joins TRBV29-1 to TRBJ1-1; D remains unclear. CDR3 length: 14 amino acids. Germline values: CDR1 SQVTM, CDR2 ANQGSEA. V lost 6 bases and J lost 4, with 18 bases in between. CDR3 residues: CSVPSPRSGTEAFF. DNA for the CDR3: TGCAGCGTCCCTTCACCGAGGTCCGGCACTGAAGCTTTCTTT.

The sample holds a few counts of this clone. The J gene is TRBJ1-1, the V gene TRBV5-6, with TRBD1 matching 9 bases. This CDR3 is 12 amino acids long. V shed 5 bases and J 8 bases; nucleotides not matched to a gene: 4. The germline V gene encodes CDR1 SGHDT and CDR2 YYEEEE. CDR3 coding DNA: TGTGCCAGCAGTAGGGGGACAGGGGAAGCTTTCTTT. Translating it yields CASSRGTGEAFF.

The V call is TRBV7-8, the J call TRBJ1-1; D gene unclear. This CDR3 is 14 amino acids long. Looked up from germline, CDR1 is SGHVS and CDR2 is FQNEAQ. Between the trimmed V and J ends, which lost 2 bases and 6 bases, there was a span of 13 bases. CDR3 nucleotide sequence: TGTGCCAGCAGCTTAAGAGATCAGGTTCCTGAAGCTTTCTTT. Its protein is CASSLRDQVPEAFF.

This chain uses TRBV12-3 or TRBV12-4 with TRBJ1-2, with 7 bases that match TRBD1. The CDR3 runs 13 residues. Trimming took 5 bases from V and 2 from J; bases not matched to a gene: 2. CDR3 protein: CASSHRGNYGYTF. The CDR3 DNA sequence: TGTGCCAGCAGTCACAGGGGAAACTATGGCTACACCTTC.

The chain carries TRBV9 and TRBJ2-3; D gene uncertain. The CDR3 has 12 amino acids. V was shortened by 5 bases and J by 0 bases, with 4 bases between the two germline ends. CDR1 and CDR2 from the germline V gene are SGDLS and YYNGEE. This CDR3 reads CASRASTDTQYF. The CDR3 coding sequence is TGTGCCAGCAGGGCTAGCACAGATACGCAGTATTTT.

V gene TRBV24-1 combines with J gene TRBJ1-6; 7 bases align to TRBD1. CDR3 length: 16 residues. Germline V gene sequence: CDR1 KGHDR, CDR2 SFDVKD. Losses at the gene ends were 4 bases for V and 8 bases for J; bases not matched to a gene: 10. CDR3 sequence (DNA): TGTGCCACCAGTGACCCTCGGGAGGGGGCGGATTCACCCCTCCACTTT. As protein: CATSDPREGADSPLHF.

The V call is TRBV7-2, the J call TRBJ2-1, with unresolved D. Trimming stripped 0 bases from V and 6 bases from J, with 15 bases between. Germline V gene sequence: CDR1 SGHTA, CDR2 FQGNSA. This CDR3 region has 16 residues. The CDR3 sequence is CASSLAVSSIPNEQFF. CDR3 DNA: TGTGCCAGCAGCTTAGCGGTTAGTTCAATCCCCAATGAGCAGTTCTTC.

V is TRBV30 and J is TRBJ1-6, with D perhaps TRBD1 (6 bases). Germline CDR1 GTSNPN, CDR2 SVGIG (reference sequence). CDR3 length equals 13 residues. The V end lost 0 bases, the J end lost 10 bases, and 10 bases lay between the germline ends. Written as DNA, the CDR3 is TGTGCCTGGAGTGTACAGGGTCGGTCACCCCTCCACTTT. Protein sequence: CAWSVQGRSPLHF.

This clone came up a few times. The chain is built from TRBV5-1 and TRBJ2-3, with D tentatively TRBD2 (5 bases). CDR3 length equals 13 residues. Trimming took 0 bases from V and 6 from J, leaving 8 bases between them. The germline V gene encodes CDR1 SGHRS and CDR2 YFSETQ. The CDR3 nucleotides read TGCGCCAGCAGCTTGGGACCGGGGGATACGCAGTATTTT. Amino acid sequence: CASSLGPGDTQYF.

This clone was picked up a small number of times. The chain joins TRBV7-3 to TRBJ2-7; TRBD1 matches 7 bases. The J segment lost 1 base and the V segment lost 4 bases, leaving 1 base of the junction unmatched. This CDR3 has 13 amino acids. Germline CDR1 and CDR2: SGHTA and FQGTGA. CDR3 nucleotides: TGTGCCAGCAGCTGGGGACAGTCCTACGAGCAGTACTTC. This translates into CASSWGQSYEQYF.

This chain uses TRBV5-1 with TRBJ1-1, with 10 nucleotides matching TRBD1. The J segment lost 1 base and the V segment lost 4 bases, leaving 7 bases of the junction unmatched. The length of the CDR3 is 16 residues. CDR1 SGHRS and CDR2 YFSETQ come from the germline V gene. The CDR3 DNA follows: TGCGCCAGCAGCCCCCGACAGGGGGCTTCGAACACTGAAGCTTTCTTT. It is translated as CASSPRQGASNTEAFF.

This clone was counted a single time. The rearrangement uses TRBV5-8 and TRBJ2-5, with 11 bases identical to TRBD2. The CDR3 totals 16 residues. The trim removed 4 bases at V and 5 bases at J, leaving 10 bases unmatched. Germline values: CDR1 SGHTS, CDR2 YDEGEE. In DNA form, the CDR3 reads TGTGCCAGCAGCCTAAGACTAGCGGGACCCTTCGAGACCCAGTACTTC. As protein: CASSLRLAGPFETQYF. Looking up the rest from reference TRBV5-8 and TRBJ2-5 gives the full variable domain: EAGVTQSPTHLIKTRGQQATLRCSPISGHTSVYWYQQALGLGLQFLLWYDEGEERNRGNFPPRFSGRQFPNYSSELNVNALELEDSALYLCASSLRLAGPFETQYFGPGTRLLVL.

The CDR3 DNA reads as TGTGCCAGCAGCTTAGTTCGCCAAGAGACCCAGTACTTC. It translates to CASSLVRQETQYF. The chain joins TRBV7-8 to TRBJ2-5; D remains ambiguous. The CDR3 is 13 amino acids. Trimming pared 1 base from V and 1 base from J, leaving 4 bases between. Germline V gene lookup returns CDR1 SGHVS and CDR2 FQNEAQ.